This entry lists 17 T cell receptor beta chains sequenced from one sample in a study of T cells in Graves' hyperthyroidism and ophthalmopathy. Regions amplified from RNA transcripts were the TCR beta CDR3 regions. HTBI primers drove first-round RT-PCR of the TCR CDR3. TCRdb processed the multiplex PCR reads anew with MiXCR; each CDR3 protein has one entry. The sample gives approximately 610,000 distinct CDR3 sequences, around 15% of which show up once; 15% to 20% is in the top ten. Sequencing was performed on blood. The origin of the receptors is a woman aged 18-35 years with Graves' hyperthyroidism.

This clonotype came up once. The CDR3 sequence: CASSPGQGVLYGYTF. CDR3 nucleotides: TGTGCCAGCAGCCCGGGACAGGGGGTACTCTATGGCTACACCTTC. The V and J genes are TRBV5-4 and TRBJ1-2, with 11 bases aligning to TRBD1. J gave up 4 bases and V 4 bases, and 6 bases lay outside the gene matches. The length of the CDR3 is 15 residues. Germline-derived CDR1 and CDR2 are SGHNT and YYREEE (reference sequence).

This clonotype showed up just a few times. The CDR3 is CASSLDGTSGRAYEQYF. CDR3 nucleotide sequence: TGTGCCAGCAGCTTAGATGGGACTAGCGGGAGGGCCTACGAGCAGTACTTC. The V gene is TRBV7-8, the J gene TRBJ2-7, with 16 bases lining up with TRBD2. The CDR3 spans 17 residues. Germline CDR1 SGHVS, CDR2 FQNEAQ. V gave up 1 base and J gave up 2 bases; unmatched junction bases: 2. Complete variable domain (other parts from reference TRBV7-8 and TRBJ2-7): GAGVSQSPRYKVAKRGQDVALRCDPISGHVSLFWYQQALGQGPEFLTYFQNEAQLDKSGLPSDRFFAERPEGSVSTLKIQRTQQEDSAVYLCASSLDGTSGRAYEQYFGPGTRLTVT.

This clonotype was counted only a few times. The chain recombines TRBV4-1 with TRBJ1-6; D call uncertain. The CDR3 has 13 amino acids. Per germline, CDR1 MGHRA and CDR2 YSYEKL. The germline V and J ends were trimmed by 3 bases and 7 bases, with 7 bases remaining between them. CDR3 sequence reads: CASSQTTNSPLHF. The CDR3 nucleotides read TGCGCCAGCAGCCAGACGACCAATTCACCCCTCCACTTT.

This clonotype was detected ten times or more. V and J are TRBV2 and TRBJ2-5, with 12 bases that match TRBD2. This CDR3 is built from 15 residues. The V gene's germline CDR1 is SNHLY and CDR2 FYNNEI. V lost 6 bases and J lost 5; bases outside the gene matches: 7. The chain's CDR3 is CASRRLTSGSETQYF. The CDR3 DNA sequence: TGTGCCAGCAGGCGACTGACTAGCGGGAGTGAGACCCAGTACTTC.

The chain combines TRBV6-2 or TRBV6-3 with TRBJ2-4; TRBD2 matches 9 bases. The CDR3 consists of 17 residues. Germline trimming cut 5 bases from V and 2 bases from J; bases unmatched to any gene: 10. Germline V CDR1 and CDR2: MNHEY, SVGEGT. Written as DNA, the CDR3 is TGTGCCAGCAGTCACCCTGTGGCGGGAGGGTCCAAAAACATTCAGTACTTC. This codes for CASSHPVAGGSKNIQYF.

This clonotype was seen at least ten times. This chain uses TRBV27 with TRBJ2-5; 10 bases are a match to TRBD1. The CDR3 extends over 14 amino acids. The germline V gene has CDR1 MNHEY and CDR2 SMNVEV (reference sequence). V lost 5 bases and J lost 4; bases outside the gene matches: 4. The CDR3 sequence: CASSEDRGRETQYF. Here the CDR3 DNA reads TGTGCCAGCAGTGAGGACAGGGGGAGAGAGACCCAGTACTTC.

This clonotype was recorded many times. This chain links TRBV7-2 with TRBJ2-7; no firm D call. The CDR3 extends over 14 amino acids. Germline V gene data show CDR1 as SGHTA and CDR2 as FQGNSA. Trimming took off 1 base at V and 4 bases at J, with 11 bases between the two ends. CDR3 coding DNA: TGTGCCAGCAGCTTAGTGAGGTTCGGGTACGAGCAGTACTTC. This encodes CASSLVRFGYEQYF.

This chain connects TRBV5-1 to TRBJ1-1; no definite D call. The CDR3 loop spans 17 amino acids. Trimming took 2 bases from V and 0 from J, leaving 17 bases between them. Germline lookup yields CDR1 SGHRS and CDR2 YFSETQ. This CDR3 is CASSFPEGDRLNTEAFF. CDR3 in DNA: TGCGCCAGCAGCTTTCCCGAAGGAGATCGGTTGAACACTGAAGCTTTCTTT.

There are many counts of this clonotype. The genes are TRBV20-1 and TRBJ1-4, with D uncertain. This CDR3 comprises 13 residues. The V gene lost 8 bases and the J gene lost 6 bases, with 16 bases spanning the gap. The germline CDR1 and CDR2 sequences are DFQATT and SNEGSKA (reference sequence). CDR3: CSIDPSLDEKLFF. DNA for the CDR3: TGCAGTATAGACCCGAGTCTGGATGAAAAACTGTTTTTT.

This clonotype was picked up many times. V and J are TRBV5-1 and TRBJ2-1; 11 bases match TRBD2. From germline, CDR1 is SGHRS and CDR2 YFSETQ. V trimming: 5 bases; J trimming: 4 bases; junction bases outside the gene matches: 2. The CDR3 loop spans 14 amino acids. The CDR3 here is CASRGLAEYNEQFF. CDR3 coding DNA: TGCGCCAGCAGGGGACTAGCGGAATACAATGAGCAGTTCTTC.

In its sample, this clonotype was seen many times. At one of its ends the junction is not consistent with the germline gene, which may arise from a read error. The V and J genes are TRBV5-1 and TRBJ2-7; a possible D gene is TRBD2 (5 bases). The V gene's germline CDR1 is SGHRS and CDR2 YFSETQ. The CDR3 contains 12 residues. The chain's CDR3 is CASSLASHEQYF. The CDR3 region has the DNA TGTGCCAGCAGCTTAGCGAGCCACGAGCAGTACTTC.

There are many counts of this clonotype. The chain couples TRBV5-6 to TRBJ2-1; 8 bases line up with TRBD2. Germline trimming cut 3 bases from V and 1 base from J; bases unmatched to any gene: 9. The germline gives CDR1 SGHDT, CDR2 YYEEEE. The CDR3 is 17 amino acids. CDR3 sequence reads: CASSWRGSGASYNEQFF. The CDR3 coding sequence is TGTGCCAGCAGCTGGCGGGGTAGCGGGGCGTCCTACAATGAGCAGTTCTTC.

For the CDR3, the DNA is TGCAGTGCTATCAAGACAGACAACTATGGCTACACCTTC. It specifies CSAIKTDNYGYTF. The rearrangement uses TRBV20-1 and TRBJ1-2, with D maybe TRBD1 (5 bases). The CDR3 loop spans 13 amino acids. Germline CDR1 is DFQATT and CDR2 is SNEGSKA (reference sequence). Trimming removed 4 bases at V and 2 bases at J, with 11 bases between.

In this sample, this clonotype turned up a few times. V gene TRBV30 combines with J gene TRBJ2-1; 14 bases are shared with TRBD2. CDR1 GTSNPN and CDR2 SVGIG come from the germline V gene (reference sequence). There are 19 residues in the CDR3. Trimming took 3 bases from V and 3 from J; bases not matched to a gene: 13. For the CDR3, the DNA is TGTGCCTGGAGCCCATCCGGACTAGCGGGAGGACCCCACTACAATGAGCAGTTCTTC. Translated, it gives CAWSPSGLAGGPHYNEQFF. Full variable domain (rest looked up from reference TRBV30 and TRBJ2-1): SQTIHQWPATLVQPVGSPLSLECTVEGTSNPNLYWYRQAAGRGLQLLFYSVGIGQISSEVPQNLSASRPQDRQFILSSKKLLLSDSGFYLCAWSPSGLAGGPHYNEQFFGPGTRLTVL.

This clonotype was seen at least ten times. The chain joins TRBV11-3 to TRBJ1-1; a possible D gene is TRBD1 (5 bases). V was clipped by 6 bases and J by 1 base, with 12 bases between them. CDR3 length: 14 amino acids. Looked up from germline, CDR1 is SGHNT and CDR2 is YENEEA. The CDR3 sequence is CASRAGTPNTEAFF. DNA of the CDR3: TGTGCCAGCAGAGCCGGGACCCCGAACACTGAAGCTTTCTTT.

This chain links TRBV14 with TRBJ1-4; maybe TRBD1 (6 bases). This CDR3 is 17 amino acids long. Trimming took off 1 base at V and 7 bases at J, with 19 bases between the two ends. The germline V gene has CDR1 SGHDN and CDR2 FVKESK. The CDR3 nucleotides read TGTGCCAGCAGCCAAGGTTACCGGCAGGGGTTAGGTGAAAAACTGTTTTTT. Translation gives CASSQGYRQGLGEKLFF.

This clonotype was seen many times. V is TRBV12-3 or TRBV12-4 and J is TRBJ2-3; 11 positions agree with TRBD2. The CDR3 sequence is 14 residues long. The ends lost 7 bases at V and 6 bases at J; junction bases unmatched: 6. The CDR3 loop reads CASTPSSGRDTQYF. For the CDR3, the DNA is TGTGCCAGCACCCCGTCTAGCGGGAGGGATACGCAGTATTTT.